The rows below give T cell receptor beta chains drawn from one sample of a study of blood T cell repertoires in COVID-19. Sequenced by immunoSEQ multiplex PCR; TCRdb stores in-frame clones only, minus some. The table includes 150,000 to 200,000 clones, around 85% detected once. Input material: peripheral blood. These receptors were collected from a human donor with acute or convalescent COVID-19. The donor label of this sample is uncertain. Both conserved end residues are part of each CDR3.

J gene	V gene	CDR3 protein
TRBJ2-1	TRBV7-9	CASSFPGQTDNEQFF
TRBJ1-1	TRBV18	CASSQGQGETEAFF
TRBJ1-4	TRBV3-1/TRBV3-2	CASSQDVGGGEKLFF
TRBJ1-5	TRBV7-2	CASSLTGQSNQPQHF
TRBJ2-7	TRBV18	CASSPDRYEQYF
TRBJ1-1	TRBV5-1	CASRNQGNTEAFF
TRBJ2-5	TRBV11-1	CASSLDRKETQYF
TRBJ1-3	TRBV30	CASFSGNTIYF
TRBJ1-5	TRBV19	CASSIRRGSNQPQHF
TRBJ1-2	TRBV25-1	CASSELDSYGYTF
TRBJ2-3	TRBV18	CASSLYSGGLAADTQYF
TRBJ1-4	TRBV7-2	CASSRRTASGLEKLFF
TRBJ2-5	TRBV19	CASTLRGGETQYF
TRBJ2-7	TRBV6-5	CASSRTGTTSYEQYF
TRBJ1-1	TRBV9	CASSEGASSYWPEAFF
TRBJ2-1	TRBV15	CATSSNVRDEQFF
TRBJ2-3	TRBV5-1	CASSLDAGFGTDTQYF
TRBJ2-1	TRBV29-1	CSVRAGTQSYNEQFF
TRBJ1-6	TRBV5-1	CASSLAPTGSYNSPLHF
TRBJ1-2	TRBV6-5	CASSSRGQRTF
TRBJ1-1	TRBV15	CATSNQGGGTEAFF
TRBJ2-7	TRBV27	CASSLGGPLYEQYF
TRBJ2-6	TRBV11-2	CASSLASAGANVLTF
TRBJ2-3	TRBV19	CASSTPGQLPDVPQYF
TRBJ1-1	TRBV7-9	CASSLGGGGVRNTEAFF
TRBJ2-7	TRBV2	CASSGASGGPHATQFSSYEQYF
TRBJ1-4	TRBV7-9	CASRSREEANEKLFF
TRBJ2-2	TRBV11-2	CASSLVSTGELFF
TRBJ1-1	TRBV11-2	CASRRTGAVAFF
TRBJ1-1	TRBV6-1	CASSGRDRVGSTEAFF
TRBJ1-4	TRBV18	CASSPGQGSLTNEKLFF
TRBJ2-3	TRBV7-2	CASSLGEADTQYF
TRBJ2-5	TRBV4-3	CASSRGQGTETQYF
TRBJ2-5	TRBV18	CASRTGSVETQYF
TRBJ2-3	TRBV9	CASSVKGGSKITDTQYF
TRBJ1-2	TRBV3-1/TRBV3-2	CASSQSRQVYGYTF
TRBJ1-5	TRBV28	CASSPPLGGNQPQHF
TRBJ2-3	TRBV7-8	CASSRGIQGAAVDTQYF
TRBJ1-3	TRBV3-1/TRBV3-2	CASSLTWTGGRNTIYF
TRBJ2-3	TRBV10-2	CASNQVGLVVDTQYF
TRBJ2-7	TRBV13	CASSLSGIFSRWEQYF
TRBJ2-7	TRBV15	CATSREVVEGQYF
TRBJ1-1	TRBV6-2/TRBV6-3	CASSYSQGMAEAFF
TRBJ1-2	TRBV5-4	CASSQPRGDNYGYTF
TRBJ1-2	TRBV19	CASSPGGDGYTF
TRBJ2-7	TRBV6-6	CASSHGTGGREQYF
TRBJ2-1	TRBV3-1/TRBV3-2	CASSQEGSGGAYEQFF
TRBJ1-4	TRBV5-8	CASSLPGQPTNEKLFF